One sample yielded the 17 T cell receptor beta chains listed below, sequenced in a study of T cells in localized non-small cell lung cancer (dated by TCRdb to between 2020 and 2021). The library was generated by the immunoSEQ multiplex PCR assay. The table was pulled from immuneACCESS by TCRdb, which kept in-frame rearrangements only. Such tables lose some clones; where checked, under half of the loss comes from unresolved V genes, and the rest has no known cause. The sample table holds some 35,000 clones, of which around nine tenths were seen once. About 6.6% of the sample lies in the top ten. Sequenced here: peripheral blood, sampled before any cancer treatment. The receptors come from a female donor older than 55 with stage I lung adenocarcinoma.

V gene TRBV5-4 combines with J gene TRBJ2-7, with 8 bases matching TRBD2. V shed 4 bases, J shed 0 bases, and the junction held 12 bases outside the gene matches. The CDR3 totals 17 residues. Germline CDR1 and CDR2: SGHNT and YYREEE (reference sequence). The CDR3 loop is CASSQDTGLVNSYEQYF. CDR3 coding DNA: TGTGCCAGCAGCCAAGATACGGGACTAGTAAACTCCTACGAGCAGTACTTC.

CDR3 region: CASSDQGRGYADTQYF. The CDR3 nucleotides read TGTGCCAGCAGTGATCAGGGGCGCGGGTACGCAGATACGCAGTATTTT. V usage is TRBV6-4 and J usage is TRBJ2-3, with TRBD1 as a possible D gene (6 bases). V was clipped by 3 bases and J by 4 bases, with 17 bases between them. The CDR3 consists of 16 residues. CDR1 MRHNA and CDR2 SNTAGT come from the germline V gene.

The chain links TRBV14 to TRBJ1-1; possible D gene TRBD1, 5 bases. CDR3 length equals 12 residues. Germline CDR1 is SGHDN and CDR2 is FVKESK. The germline V and J ends were trimmed by 3 bases and 7 bases, with 9 bases remaining between them. The CDR3 DNA reads as TGTGCCAGCAGCCAGGCGGGGGGTGAAGCTTTCTTT. Translating gives CASSQAGGEAFF.

The rearrangement uses TRBV18 and TRBJ2-7; D is ambiguous. V shed 9 bases and J shed 2 bases, with 14 bases lying between them. Germline V gene lookup returns CDR1 KGHSH and CDR2 LQKENI. The CDR3 has 13 residues. CDR3 protein: CASQPGETYEQYF. CDR3 DNA: TGTGCCAGTCAACCGGGCGAAACCTACGAGCAGTACTTC.

This rearrangement joins TRBV4-1 to TRBJ2-3; D is perhaps TRBD1 or TRBD2 (5 bases each). V lost 0 bases, J lost 0 bases, and 22 bases lay in between. Germline CDR1 is MGHRA and CDR2 is YSYEKL. This CDR3 spans 20 amino acids. CDR3 DNA sequence: TGCGCCAGCAGCCAAGAGGGTCGAGGGGTCACCGACCCTAGCACAGATACGCAGTATTTT. Translating it yields CASSQEGRGVTDPSTDTQYF.

This rearrangement joins TRBV7-7 to TRBJ1-1; D call uncertain. CDR3 size: 13 residues. The germline V gene has CDR1 SSHAT and CDR2 FNYEAQ (reference sequence). V lost 1 base to trimming and J lost 8 bases, with 11 bases between them. CDR3 nucleotide sequence: TGTGCCAGCAGCTTAGAGTTGGGAACCGAAGCTTTCTTT. Translating gives CASSLELGTEAFF.

The chain has TRBV18 and TRBJ2-1; 9 bases agree with TRBD2. The germline V gene has CDR1 KGHSH and CDR2 LQKENI. CDR3 length: 14 amino acids. Unmatched junction bases numbered 8, after V lost 5 bases and J lost 9 bases. CDR3 region: CASSGAGLATEQFF. DNA of the CDR3: TGTGCCAGCTCAGGGGCAGGACTAGCGACTGAGCAGTTCTTC.

The gene calls are TRBV18 and TRBJ2-2, with D possibly being TRBD2 (6 bases). Germline CDR1 and CDR2: KGHSH and LQKENI. V lost 1 base and J 2 bases, leaving 11 bases between the germline ends. The CDR3 totals 16 residues. The CDR3 sequence: CASSPLGTLNTGELFF. In nucleotides, the CDR3 is TGTGCCAGCTCACCACTCGGGACTCTCAACACCGGGGAGCTGTTTTTT. Using reference TRBV18 and TRBJ2-2 for the parts outside the CDR3, the full variable domain is NAGVMQNPRHLVRRRGQEARLRCSPMKGHSHVYWYRQLPEEGLKFMVYLQKENIIDESGMPKERFSAEFPKEGPSILRIQQVVRGDSAAYFCASSPLGTLNTGELFFGEGSRLTVL.

V and J are TRBV19 and TRBJ1-3; D is ambiguous. Looked up from germline, CDR1 is LNHDA and CDR2 is SQIVND (reference sequence). CDR3 length: 15 residues. V was trimmed by 0 bases and J by 2 bases, leaving 8 bases between them. CDR3 loop: CASSIDPGPGNTIYF. The CDR3 region has the DNA TGTGCCAGTAGTATAGATCCAGGACCTGGAAACACCATATATTTT.

This chain joins TRBV6-4 and TRBJ2-1, with TRBD2 matching 9 bases. J lost 7 bases, V lost 2 bases, and 9 bases had no gene match. This CDR3 contains 16 residues. Per germline, CDR1 MRHNA and CDR2 SNTAGT. Here the CDR3 DNA reads TGTGCCAGCAGTGACATCGGCGGGGGGGCATGGAATGAGCAGTTCTTC. Translation: CASSDIGGGAWNEQFF.

This chain joins TRBV18 and TRBJ1-3; D uncertain. Trimming pared 1 base from V and 9 bases from J, leaving 16 bases between. Germline loops: CDR1 KGHSH, CDR2 LQKENI. CDR3 length equals 15 residues. The chain's CDR3 is CASSPRSESGATIYF. The DNA of the CDR3 is TGTGCCAGCTCACCACGCTCCGAGTCTGGAGCCACCATATATTTT. Together with reference TRBV18 and TRBJ1-3, the CDR3 gives the full variable domain: NAGVMQNPRHLVRRRGQEARLRCSPMKGHSHVYWYRQLPEEGLKFMVYLQKENIIDESGMPKERFSAEFPKEGPSILRIQQVVRGDSAAYFCASSPRSESGATIYFGEGSWLTVV.

The chain links TRBV19 to TRBJ2-3; TRBD1 might be the D (6 bases). Trimming took off 4 bases at V and 1 base at J, with 12 bases between the two ends. The CDR3 loop spans 15 amino acids. From germline, CDR1 is LNHDA and CDR2 SQIVND (reference sequence). The CDR3 nucleotides read TGTGCCAGTAGTACCACAGGGCCCCGCACAGATACGCAGTATTTT. Translation gives CASSTTGPRTDTQYF.

The chain uses TRBV4-2 and TRBJ1-4, with D hard to call. The ends were cut back, 1 base at V and 14 bases at J, with 11 bases in the middle. Germline V CDR1 and CDR2: LGHNA, YNFKEQ. The CDR3 totals 12 residues. DNA for the CDR3: TGTGCCAGCAGCCAAGGTATCCCAAACCTGTTTTTT. Translation gives CASSQGIPNLFF.

The chain employs TRBV5-6 and TRBJ2-5; D gene ambiguous. The CDR3 loop spans 14 amino acids. Trimming removed 1 base at V and 3 bases at J, with 10 bases between. The germline V gene encodes CDR1 SGHDT and CDR2 YYEEEE. The CDR3 DNA is TGTGCCAGCAGCTTGATTGGCAGCGAAGAGACCCAGTACTTC. This gives the protein CASSLIGSEETQYF.

The V gene is TRBV7-2, the J gene TRBJ2-1; D is uncertain. The CDR3 contains 13 residues. Germline V CDR1 and CDR2: SGHTA, FQGNSA. V lost 5 bases to trimming and J lost 6 bases, with 11 bases between them. The CDR3 region has the DNA TGTGCCAGCAGCCGTGGAGTTAGCAATGAGCAGTTCTTC. Translating it yields CASSRGVSNEQFF.

The rearrangement joins TRBV28 to TRBJ1-1; 7 nucleotides align to TRBD1. Germline lookup yields CDR1 MDHEN and CDR2 SYDVKM. V dropped 6 bases and J dropped 8; count of bases not matched to a gene: 12. This CDR3 spans 14 amino acids. CDR3 nucleotides: TGTGCCAGCAGCTCCACGGACAGGCCCAGAGAAGCTTTCTTT. Encoded protein: CASSSTDRPREAFF.

V and J are TRBV27 and TRBJ2-6; 7 bases fit TRBD1. This CDR3 has 16 amino acids. Germline lookup yields CDR1 MNHEY and CDR2 SMNVEV (reference sequence). V lost 7 bases and J lost 3; bases outside the gene matches: 9. CDR3 coding DNA: TGTGCCAGCACCTCAGGGGGTCCGATTGGGGCCAACGTCCTGACTTTC. This gives the protein CASTSGGPIGANVLTF.